What follows is one T cell receptor (beta chain) and its context. Those with alopecia areata gave lesional scalp punch biopsies and peripheral blood. These data come from a study of CD8+ T cells in alopecia areata. Reverse transcription of extracted RNA yielded cDNA, which provided the sequencing template. Sequencing was performed with immunoSEQ multiplex PCR; in TCRdb, only in-frame clones are kept and a portion is missing. The data hold roughly 250,000 clones, with 67% observed a single time. Material: CD4+ T cells sorted from blood, obtained at week 0. The TCR originated in a human donor with alopecia areata.

The CDR3 loop reads CAWTQTRAGVHYEQYF. In DNA form, the CDR3 reads TGTGCCTGGACCCAGACGAGGGCAGGGGTCCACTACGAGCAGTACTTC. The J gene is TRBJ2-7, the V gene TRBV30, with D maybe TRBD1 (6 bases). The CDR3 is 16 amino acids. Germline V CDR1 and CDR2: GTSNPN, SVGIG (reference sequence). Trimming stripped 4 bases from V and 3 bases from J, with 22 bases between.